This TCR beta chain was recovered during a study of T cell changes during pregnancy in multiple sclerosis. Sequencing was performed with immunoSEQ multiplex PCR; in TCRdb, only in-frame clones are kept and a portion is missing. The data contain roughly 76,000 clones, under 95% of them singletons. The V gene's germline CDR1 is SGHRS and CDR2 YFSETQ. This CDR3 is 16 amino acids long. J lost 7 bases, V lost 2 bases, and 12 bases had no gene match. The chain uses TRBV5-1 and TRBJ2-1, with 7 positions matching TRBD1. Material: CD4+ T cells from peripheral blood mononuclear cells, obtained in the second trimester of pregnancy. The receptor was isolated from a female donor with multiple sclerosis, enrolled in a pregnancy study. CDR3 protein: CASSLFSGGPGNEQFF. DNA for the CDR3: TGCGCCAGCAGCTTATTTTCAGGGGGACCGGGGAATGAGCAGTTCTTC.